The entry that follows covers one TCR beta chain sequence. Of the isolated RNA, all was reverse transcribed, and so the sequenced material was expressed TCRB transcripts. The data were produced by immunoSEQ multiplex PCR, yet TCRdb's version contains in-frame clones alone and is incomplete. Among about 620,000 clones listed, about 14% were seen once. This sample is part of a study of beta chain features in type 1 diabetes. Turning to the study itself: The patients were much like the healthy donors in age, gender and cell yields.

One heparinised blood draw, averaging about 116 mL, came from each donor. This TCR came from a man younger than 35 in good health. The material sequenced was naive CD4+ T cells from blood.

For the CDR3, the DNA is TGTGCCAGCAGAGTATCCTTGACCAGGGCTAAAGAGCAGTACTTC. Translation gives CASRVSLTRAKEQYF. This chain joins TRBV6-5 and TRBJ2-7; D is possibly TRBD1 (5 bases). The V and J ends lost 6 bases and 7 bases respectively, with 22 bases between them. This CDR3 has 15 amino acids. Germline-derived CDR1 and CDR2 are MNHEY and SVGAGI.